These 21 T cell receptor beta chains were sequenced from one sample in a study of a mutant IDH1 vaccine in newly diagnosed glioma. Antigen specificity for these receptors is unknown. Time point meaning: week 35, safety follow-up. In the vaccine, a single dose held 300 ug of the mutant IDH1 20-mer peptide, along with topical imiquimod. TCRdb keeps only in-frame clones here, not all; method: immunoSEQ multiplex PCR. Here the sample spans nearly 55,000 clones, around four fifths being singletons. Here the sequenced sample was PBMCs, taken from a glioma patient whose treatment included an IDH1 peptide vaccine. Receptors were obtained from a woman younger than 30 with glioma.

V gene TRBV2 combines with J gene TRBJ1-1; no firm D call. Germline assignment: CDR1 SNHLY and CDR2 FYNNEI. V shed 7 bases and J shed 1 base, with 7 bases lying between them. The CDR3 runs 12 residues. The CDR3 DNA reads TGTGCCAGCAACCGGGGGAACACTGAAGCTTTCTTT. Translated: CASNRGNTEAFF.

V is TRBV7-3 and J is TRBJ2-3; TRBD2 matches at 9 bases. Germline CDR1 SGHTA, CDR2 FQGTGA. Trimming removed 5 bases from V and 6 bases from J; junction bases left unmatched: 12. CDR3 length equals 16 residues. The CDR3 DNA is TGTGCCAGCAGCCCGTTAGCGGGAGAGGAAATGGATACGCAGTATTTT. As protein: CASSPLAGEEMDTQYF.

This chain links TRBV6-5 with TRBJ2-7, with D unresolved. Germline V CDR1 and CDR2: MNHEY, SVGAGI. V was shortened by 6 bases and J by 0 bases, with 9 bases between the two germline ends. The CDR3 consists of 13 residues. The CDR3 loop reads CASSPAASYEQYF. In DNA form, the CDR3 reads TGTGCCAGCAGCCCAGCAGCCTCCTACGAGCAGTACTTC.

The CDR3 reads CASSVTGGPFNSPLHF. The CDR3, as DNA: TGTGCCAGCAGCGTAACCGGGGGGCCTTTTAATTCACCCCTCCACTTT. The chain employs TRBV9 and TRBJ1-6; D might be TRBD1 (6 bases). With 1 base removed from V and 6 bases from J, the gap between germline ends came to 14 bases. In germline, CDR1 is SGDLS, CDR2 YYNGEE. CDR3 size: 16 residues.

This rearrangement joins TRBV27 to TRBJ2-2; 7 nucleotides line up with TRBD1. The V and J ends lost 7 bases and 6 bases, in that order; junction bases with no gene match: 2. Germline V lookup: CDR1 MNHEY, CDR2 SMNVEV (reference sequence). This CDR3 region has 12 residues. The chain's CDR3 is CASITGAGELFF. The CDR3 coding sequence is TGTGCCAGCATAACAGGGGCCGGGGAGCTGTTTTTT.

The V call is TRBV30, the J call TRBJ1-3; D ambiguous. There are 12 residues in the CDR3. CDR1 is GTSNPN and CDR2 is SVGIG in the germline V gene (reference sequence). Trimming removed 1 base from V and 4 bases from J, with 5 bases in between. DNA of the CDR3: TGTGCCTGGAGTGAAACGGGAAACACCATATATTTT. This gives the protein CAWSETGNTIYF.

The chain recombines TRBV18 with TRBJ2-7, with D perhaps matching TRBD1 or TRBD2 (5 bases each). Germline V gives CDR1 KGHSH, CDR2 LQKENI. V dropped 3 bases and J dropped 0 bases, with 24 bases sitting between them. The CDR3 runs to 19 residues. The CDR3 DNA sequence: TGTGCCAGCTCACCCTCCGGAGGCAGGGTGCCTCAGTCCTCCTACGAGCAGTACTTC. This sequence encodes CASSPSGGRVPQSSYEQYF.

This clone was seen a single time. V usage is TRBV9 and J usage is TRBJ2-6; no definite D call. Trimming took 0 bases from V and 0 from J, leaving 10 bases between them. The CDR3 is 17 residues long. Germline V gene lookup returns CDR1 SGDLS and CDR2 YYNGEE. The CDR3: CASSVGRILSGANVLTF. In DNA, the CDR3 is TGTGCCAGCAGCGTAGGGCGGATTCTCTCTGGGGCCAACGTCCTGACTTTC.

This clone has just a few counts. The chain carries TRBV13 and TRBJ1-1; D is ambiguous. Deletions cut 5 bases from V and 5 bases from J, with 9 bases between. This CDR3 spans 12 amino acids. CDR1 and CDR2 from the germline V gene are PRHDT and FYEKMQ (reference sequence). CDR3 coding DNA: TGTGCCAGCAGCACCCGCGGAACTGAAGCTTTCTTT. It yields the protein CASSTRGTEAFF.

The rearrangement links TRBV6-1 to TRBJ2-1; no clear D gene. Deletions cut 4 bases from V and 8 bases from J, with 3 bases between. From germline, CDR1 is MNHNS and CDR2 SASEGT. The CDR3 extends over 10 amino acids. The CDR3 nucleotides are TGTGCCAGCAGTGCCCATGAGCAGTTCTTC. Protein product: CASSAHEQFF.

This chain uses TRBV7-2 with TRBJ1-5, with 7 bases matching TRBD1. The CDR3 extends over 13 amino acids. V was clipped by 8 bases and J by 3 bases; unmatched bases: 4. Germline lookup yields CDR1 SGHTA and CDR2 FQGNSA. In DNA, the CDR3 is TGTGCCAGCGGACAGGCGTACAATCAGCCCCAGCATTTT. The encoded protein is CASGQAYNQPQHF.

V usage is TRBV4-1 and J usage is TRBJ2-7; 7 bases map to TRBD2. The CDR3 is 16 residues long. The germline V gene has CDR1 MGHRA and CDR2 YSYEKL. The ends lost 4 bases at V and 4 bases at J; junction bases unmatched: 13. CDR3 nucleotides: TGCGCCAGCAGCCTCGCTCTAGCGGTGGGGGAATACGAGCAGTACTTC. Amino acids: CASSLALAVGEYEQYF.

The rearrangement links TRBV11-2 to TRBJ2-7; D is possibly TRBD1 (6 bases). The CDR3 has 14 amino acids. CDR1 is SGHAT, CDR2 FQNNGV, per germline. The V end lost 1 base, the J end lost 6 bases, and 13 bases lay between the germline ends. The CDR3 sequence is CASSLVGTLLEQYF. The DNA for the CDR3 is TGTGCCAGCAGCTTAGTGGGGACACTCCTCGAGCAGTACTTC.

CDR3 bases: TGTGCCAGCAGTTCCCCGACTAGCGGGAGCCCAGATACGCAGTATTTT. Encoded protein: CASSSPTSGSPDTQYF. The chain uses TRBV11-2 and TRBJ2-3; 12 nucleotides agree with TRBD2. Germline CDR1 is SGHAT and CDR2 is FQNNGV. V lost 6 bases and J lost 4; bases outside the gene matches: 8. This CDR3 is 16 amino acids long. The whole variable domain, remainder taken from reference TRBV11-2 and TRBJ2-3, is EAGVAQSPRYKIIEKRQSVAFWCNPISGHATLYWYQQILGQGPKLLIQFQNNGVVDDSQLPKDRFSAERLKGVDSTLKIQPAKLEDSAVYLCASSSPTSGSPDTQYFGPGTRLTVL.

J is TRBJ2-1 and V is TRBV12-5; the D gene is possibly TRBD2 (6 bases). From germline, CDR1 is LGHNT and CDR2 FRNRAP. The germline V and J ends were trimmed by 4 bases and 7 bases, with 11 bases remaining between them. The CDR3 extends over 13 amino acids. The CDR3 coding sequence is TGTGCTAGTGGTTCCCCTCGGGGGAATGAGCAGTTCTTC. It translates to CASGSPRGNEQFF. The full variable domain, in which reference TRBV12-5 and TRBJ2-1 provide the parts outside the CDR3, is DARVTQTPRHKVTEMGQEVTMRCQPILGHNTVFWYRQTMMQGLELLAYFRNRAPLDDSGMPKDRFSAEMPDATLATLKIQPSEPRDSAVYFCASGSPRGNEQFFGPGTRLTVL.

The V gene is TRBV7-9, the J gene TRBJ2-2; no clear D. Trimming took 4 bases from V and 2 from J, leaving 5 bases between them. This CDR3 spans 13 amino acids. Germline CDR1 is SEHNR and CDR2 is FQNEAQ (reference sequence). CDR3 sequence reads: CASSYKNTGELFF. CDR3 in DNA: TGTGCCAGCAGCTACAAAAACACCGGGGAGCTGTTTTTT. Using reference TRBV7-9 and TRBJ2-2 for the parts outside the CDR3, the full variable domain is DTGVSQNPRHKITKRGQNVTFRCDPISEHNRLYWYRQTLGQGPEFLTYFQNEAQLEKSRLLSDRFSAERPKGSFSTLEIQRTEQGDSAMYLCASSYKNTGELFFGEGSRLTVL.

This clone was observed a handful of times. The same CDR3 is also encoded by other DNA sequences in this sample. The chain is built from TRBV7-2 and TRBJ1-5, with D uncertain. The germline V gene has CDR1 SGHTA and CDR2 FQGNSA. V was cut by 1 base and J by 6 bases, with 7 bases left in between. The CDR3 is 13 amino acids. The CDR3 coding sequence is TGTGCCAGCAGCTTAGGCTTGGGTCAGCCCCAGCATTTT. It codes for CASSLGLGQPQHF. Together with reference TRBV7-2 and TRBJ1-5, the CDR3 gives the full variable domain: GAGVSQSPSNKVTEKGKDVELRCDPISGHTALYWYRQSLGQGLEFLIYFQGNSAPDKSGLPSDRFSAERTGGSVSTLTIQRTQQEDSAVYLCASSLGLGQPQHFGDGTRLSIL.

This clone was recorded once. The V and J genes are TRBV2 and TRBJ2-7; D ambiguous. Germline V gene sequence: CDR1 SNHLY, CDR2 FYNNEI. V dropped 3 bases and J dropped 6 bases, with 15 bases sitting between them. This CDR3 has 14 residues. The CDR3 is CASSERGPALEQYF. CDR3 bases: TGTGCCAGCAGTGAGAGAGGCCCCGCTCTCGAGCAGTACTTC.

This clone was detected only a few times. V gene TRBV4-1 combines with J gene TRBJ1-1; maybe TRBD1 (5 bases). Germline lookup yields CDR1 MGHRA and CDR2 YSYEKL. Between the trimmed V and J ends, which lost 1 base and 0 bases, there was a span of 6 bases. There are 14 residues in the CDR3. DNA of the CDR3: TGCGCCAGCAGCCAAGGACAGTTGAACACTGAAGCTTTCTTT. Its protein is CASSQGQLNTEAFF.

The CDR3 bases are TGTGCCAGCAGATTAGAAAGGGCTGAAGCTTTCTTT. Residues: CASRLERAEAFF. The chain recombines TRBV5-4 with TRBJ1-1; unclear D gene. Germline CDR1 reads SGHNT; CDR2 reads YYREEE (reference sequence). V was trimmed by 5 bases and J by 6 bases, leaving 11 bases between them. The CDR3 covers 12 residues.

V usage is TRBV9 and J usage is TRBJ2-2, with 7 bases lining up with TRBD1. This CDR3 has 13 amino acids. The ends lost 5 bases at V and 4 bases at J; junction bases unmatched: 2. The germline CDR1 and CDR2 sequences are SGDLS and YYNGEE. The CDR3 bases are TGTGCCAGCAGGTACAGGGGCACCGGGGAGCTGTTTTTT. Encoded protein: CASRYRGTGELFF. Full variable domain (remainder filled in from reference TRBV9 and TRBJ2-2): DSGVTQTPKHLITATGQRVTLRCSPRSGDLSVYWYQQSLDQGLQFLIQYYNGEERAKGNILERFSAQQFPDLHSELNLSSLELGDSALYFCASRYRGTGELFFGEGSRLTVL.